The clone carrying this T cell receptor (beta chain) has a handful of counts. Its antigen is as yet unknown. The study, taken as a whole, reports: Greatest tumor Treg TCR overlap was with tumor naive CD4+ cells. Whole repertoires were not studied in the larger cohort, only one V-J beta rearrangement.

After constant-region reverse-primer amplification, full-length variable regions underwent semi-nested PCR with Nested Universal Primer A. Via MiXCR, TCRdb re-called the 5' RACE reads, giving one row per CDR3 protein. The sample holds about 54,000 distinct CDR3 sequences, 17% seen once. With 0 bases removed from V and 7 bases from J, the gap between germline ends came to 11 bases. The CDR3 extends over 14 amino acids. Germline V gene lookup returns CDR1 SGHRS and CDR2 YFSETQ. The chain combines TRBV5-1 with TRBJ1-5; D uncertain. Material for sequencing was naive CD4+ T cells sorted from blood. Specified subset: naive CD4+ T cells, CD4+CD45RA+CD25-. This TCR derives from a female donor with breast cancer. CDR3 DNA sequence: TGCGCCAGCAGCTTGGAGGGAACCGGACAGCCCCAGCATTTT. Translation gives CASSLEGTGQPQHF.